The 31 T cell receptor beta chains below were found in one sample sequenced in a study of blood T cell repertoires in COVID-19 (TCRdb year 2020). The library was prepared using the immunoSEQ multiplex PCR assay. TCRdb retrieved this table from immuneACCESS and kept in-frame rearrangements only. Not all clones are present; in checked studies, unresolved V genes account for under half, and no reason is known for the remainder. Here the sample has 25,000 to 35,000 clones; 87% occur a single time. Of the sample, 5% to 6% falls within the top ten clones. The material sequenced was peripheral blood. Receptor source: a man aged 55 to 70 with active COVID-19.

The chain employs TRBV10-2 and TRBJ1-4, with 10 bases lining up with TRBD1. V was pared by 6 bases and J by 4 bases, with 5 bases of the junction left unmatched. From germline, CDR1 is WSHSY and CDR2 SAAADI. The CDR3 has 15 residues. The CDR3 reads CASSPGQGGNEKLFF. DNA for the CDR3: TGCGCCAGCAGCCCCGGACAGGGGGGTAATGAAAAACTGTTTTTT.

This clone has just a few counts. In nucleotides, the CDR3 is TGCGCCAGCAGCCACGGACTAGTCACCGGGGAGCTGTTTTTT. Its translation: CASSHGLVTGELFF. The chain has TRBV4-1 and TRBJ2-2; 7 bases map to TRBD2. Germline V gene data show CDR1 as MGHRA and CDR2 as YSYEKL. V lost 3 bases and J lost 4; bases outside the gene matches: 2. The CDR3 is 14 residues long.

This chain links TRBV15 with TRBJ2-1, with 7 bases matching TRBD2. This CDR3 has 16 residues. V lost 0 bases, J lost 5 bases, and 7 bases stayed unmatched. Germline CDR1 and CDR2: LNHNV and YYDKDF (reference sequence). The CDR3 DNA reads TGTGCCACCAGCAGAGACGGGGGGATGCTCCACAATGAGCAGTTCTTC. This encodes CATSRDGGMLHNEQFF. Full variable domain (outside the CDR3, taken from reference TRBV15 and TRBJ2-1): DAMVIQNPRYQVTQFGKPVTLSCSQTLNHNVMYWYQQKSSQAPKLLFHYYDKDFNNEADTPDNFQSRRPNTSFCFLDIRSPGLGDTAMYLCATSRDGGMLHNEQFFGPGTRLTVL.

The chain uses TRBV4-1 and TRBJ1-1, with TRBD1 identical over 7 bases. CDR3 length: 15 amino acids. Germline V lookup: CDR1 MGHRA, CDR2 YSYEKL. V shed 0 bases, J shed 4 bases, and the junction held 5 bases outside the gene matches. Here the CDR3 DNA reads TGCGCCAGCAGCCAAGACCCCAGGGGGATCACTGAAGCTTTCTTT. Translation: CASSQDPRGITEAFF.

The chain recombines TRBV9 with TRBJ2-3; TRBD1 aligns across 9 bases. Trimming at V came to 1 base and at J to 9 bases, leaving 6 bases not matched to a gene. Germline CDR1 and CDR2: SGDLS and YYNGEE. The CDR3 consists of 14 residues. The CDR3: CASSVSRGQGTQYF. The CDR3, as DNA: TGTGCCAGCAGCGTAAGCCGGGGACAGGGAACGCAGTATTTT.

CDR3 residues: CASSPDSSGNTIYF. The CDR3 DNA follows: TGTGCCAGCTCACCAGACAGCTCTGGAAACACCATATATTTT. The chain links TRBV18 to TRBJ1-3; D perhaps matches TRBD1 (5 bases). The CDR3 contains 14 residues. The germline V and J ends were trimmed by 2 bases and 0 bases, with 5 bases remaining between them. Per germline, CDR1 KGHSH and CDR2 LQKENI.

This chain uses TRBV7-9 with TRBJ1-2; TRBD1 aligns across 7 bases. The CDR3 sequence is 12 residues long. CDR1 is SEHNR, CDR2 FQNEAQ, per germline (reference sequence). Unmatched junction bases numbered 6, after V lost 7 bases and J lost 7 bases. The CDR3 spells CASTGGDSGYTF. The DNA of the CDR3 is TGTGCCAGCACCGGTGGGGACAGTGGCTACACCTTC.

As DNA, the CDR3 is TGTGCCAGCAGTTTAAACGGGGTCACCGGGGAGCTGTTTTTT. Its protein product is CASSLNGVTGELFF. V usage is TRBV6-6 and J usage is TRBJ2-2; D perhaps matches TRBD2 (5 bases). Trimming cost V 4 bases and J 4 bases, with 10 bases left between them. The V gene's germline CDR1 is MNHNY and CDR2 SVGAGI (reference sequence). The CDR3 totals 14 residues.

V is TRBV6-5 and J is TRBJ1-2; D might be TRBD1 (6 bases). The CDR3 length is 13 residues. Trimming left V 10 bases short and J 8 bases short, with 20 bases between. Per the germline V gene, CDR1 is MNHEY and CDR2 is SVGAGI. The CDR3 region is CAIRQVGADGYTF. CDR3 nucleotide sequence: TGTGCCATCAGACAGGTTGGGGCGGACGGCTACACCTTC.

CDR3 protein: CASSVGLAGGQRTQYF. The CDR3 nucleotides read TGCGCCAGCAGCGTGGGACTAGCGGGGGGGCAGCGGACCCAGTACTTC. J is TRBJ2-5 and V is TRBV5-1; 16 bases map to TRBD2. With V trimmed by 4 bases and J by 7 bases, 7 bases remained unmatched. The CDR3 sequence is 16 residues long. CDR1 is SGHRS and CDR2 is YFSETQ in the germline V gene. Variable domain in full (rest from reference TRBV5-1 and TRBJ2-5): KAGVTQTPRYLIKTRGQQVTLSCSPISGHRSVSWYQQTPGQGLQFLFEYFSETQRNKGNFPGRFSGRQFSNSRSEMNVSTLELGDSALYLCASSVGLAGGQRTQYFGPGTRLLVL.

The CDR3 loop reads CASSPHGGRENSEAFF. Written as DNA, the CDR3 is TGTGCCAGCAGTCCTCACGGCGGCAGGGAAAACTCTGAAGCTTTCTTT. This chain connects TRBV6-6 to TRBJ1-1, with D perhaps TRBD1 (5 bases). The V end was cut by 5 bases, the J end by 6 bases, with 22 bases between. CDR3 length equals 16 residues. Germline values: CDR1 MNHNY, CDR2 SVGAGI (reference sequence).

V is TRBV7-2 and J is TRBJ2-1; D unresolved. V shed 5 bases and J shed 0 bases, with 11 bases lying between them. The CDR3 contains 15 residues. CDR1 is SGHTA, CDR2 FQGNSA, per germline. The DNA of the CDR3 is TGTGCCAGCAGCGTAGGCACGGGCTCCTACAATGAGCAGTTCTTC. Its translation: CASSVGTGSYNEQFF.

This chain uses TRBV28 with TRBJ2-7; D perhaps matches TRBD2 (6 bases). Trimming cost V 6 bases and J 2 bases, with 11 bases left between them. Germline V gene data show CDR1 as MDHEN and CDR2 as SYDVKM. The CDR3 spans 13 residues. The CDR3 is CASSGGVPYEQYF. As DNA, the CDR3 is TGTGCCAGCAGCGGAGGGGTCCCCTACGAGCAGTACTTC.

V gene TRBV18 combines with J gene TRBJ1-2, with 8 bases that match TRBD1. V was clipped by 3 bases and J by 4 bases; unmatched bases: 16. This CDR3 has 18 residues. Per germline, CDR1 KGHSH and CDR2 LQKENI. CDR3 in amino acids: CASSPAKLRTGTVYGYTF. The CDR3 nucleotides are TGTGCCAGCTCACCTGCAAAGCTCCGGACAGGGACTGTCTATGGCTACACCTTC.

The chain links TRBV5-1 to TRBJ2-2; D possibly corresponds to TRBD2 (6 bases). Trimming took off 3 bases at V and 2 bases at J, with 17 bases between the two ends. Germline V gene data show CDR1 as SGHRS and CDR2 as YFSETQ. The CDR3 has 17 amino acids. The CDR3 here is CASSSPLWGVNTGELFF. CDR3 DNA sequence: TGCGCCAGCAGCTCCCCCCTATGGGGGGTTAACACCGGGGAGCTGTTTTTT.

V gene TRBV5-6 combines with J gene TRBJ2-7; 9 bases line up with TRBD1. V lost 4 bases, J lost 7 bases, and 6 bases stayed unmatched. This CDR3 is 13 amino acids long. The germline CDR1 and CDR2 sequences are SGHDT and YYEEEE. Here the CDR3 DNA reads TGTGCCAGCAGCCGGGACAGGGCGAGAGAGCAGTACTTC. Translating gives CASSRDRAREQYF.

This clone was recorded a few times. V and J are TRBV27 and TRBJ1-5, with D uncertain. Germline CDR1 reads MNHEY; CDR2 reads SMNVEV (reference sequence). The ends were cut back, 4 bases at V and 4 bases at J, with 5 bases in the middle. The CDR3 consists of 12 residues. The CDR3 DNA follows: TGTGCCAGCAGTTCAGTGAATCAGCCCCAGCATTTT. It encodes CASSSVNQPQHF.

The chain has TRBV6-5 and TRBJ2-7, with 11 bases matching TRBD1. V lost 0 bases, J lost 6 bases, and 4 bases stayed unmatched. Per the germline V gene, CDR1 is MNHEY and CDR2 is SVGAGI. This CDR3 is built from 15 residues. The CDR3 bases are TGTGCCAGCAGTTACTCGCCGGGGACAGGGGGCGAGCAGTACTTC. It translates to CASSYSPGTGGEQYF.

This sequence joins TRBV19 and TRBJ1-1, with D perhaps TRBD1 (6 bases). The CDR3 totals 17 residues. The germline V gene encodes CDR1 LNHDA and CDR2 SQIVND (reference sequence). Trimming left V 7 bases short and J 1 base short, with 22 bases between. CDR3 coding DNA: TGTGCCAGTAAAAATCCCAGAGCATACAGGGAGAACACTGAAGCTTTCTTT. It yields the protein CASKNPRAYRENTEAFF.

The chain combines TRBV6-5 with TRBJ2-7; TRBD2 aligns across 7 bases. The CDR3 is 13 amino acids. Germline V gives CDR1 MNHEY, CDR2 SVGAGI. V was pared by 5 bases and J by 3 bases, with 4 bases of the junction left unmatched. The CDR3 nucleotides are TGTGCCAGCAGTCGGGGGGAGGGCTACGAGCAGTACTTC. It yields the protein CASSRGEGYEQYF.

The V call is TRBV7-2, the J call TRBJ2-6; TRBD1 might be the D (5 bases). The germline V and J ends were trimmed by 4 bases and 0 bases, with 10 bases remaining between them. Germline-derived CDR1 and CDR2 are SGHTA and FQGNSA. The CDR3 consists of 16 residues. CDR3 DNA: TGTGCCAGCAGCTCCAGACAGAGCTCTGGGGCCAACGTCCTGACTTTC. It specifies CASSSRQSSGANVLTF. Based on the CDR3 plus reference TRBV7-2 and TRBJ2-6, the full variable domain is GAGVSQSPSNKVTEKGKDVELRCDPISGHTALYWYRQSLGQGLEFLIYFQGNSAPDKSGLPSDRFSAERTGGSVSTLTIQRTQQEDSAVYLCASSSRQSSGANVLTFGAGSRLTVL.

J is TRBJ1-2 and V is TRBV6-5; D is undetermined. This CDR3 is 11 amino acids long. CDR1 is MNHEY and CDR2 is SVGAGI in the germline V gene. Trimming removed 8 bases from V and 4 bases from J, with 8 bases in between. CDR3 in DNA: TGTGCCAGCCGAGCTATCTATGGCTACACCTTC. Its protein product is CASRAIYGYTF.

The V call is TRBV5-6, the J call TRBJ1-1; a weak D match, TRBD1 (5 bases). Between the trimmed V and J ends, which lost 1 base and 4 bases, there was a span of 11 bases. This CDR3 is built from 14 residues. Germline loops: CDR1 SGHDT, CDR2 YYEEEE. CDR3: CASSLRGGGTEAFF. In DNA form, the CDR3 reads TGTGCCAGCAGCTTGAGGGGCGGGGGCACTGAAGCTTTCTTT.

This chain links TRBV6-1 with TRBJ1-1, with a possible D match to TRBD1 (5 bases). Per germline, CDR1 MNHNS and CDR2 SASEGT. The ends were cut back, 4 bases at V and 0 bases at J, with 15 bases in the middle. The CDR3 spans 16 residues. CDR3 sequence: CASSVYGATLNTEAFF. Written as DNA, the CDR3 is TGTGCCAGCAGTGTTTATGGGGCCACCTTGAACACTGAAGCTTTCTTT.

The chain employs TRBV6-5 and TRBJ1-2; possible D gene TRBD1, 6 bases. The CDR3 is 15 amino acids. The germline V gene has CDR1 MNHEY and CDR2 SVGAGI. The V end lost 6 bases, the J end lost 1 base, and 15 bases lay between the germline ends. The CDR3 DNA reads TGTGCCAGCAGAAAGGACAGAGCCTTTAACTATGGCTACACCTTC. It encodes CASRKDRAFNYGYTF.

The genes are TRBV27 and TRBJ1-5, with D unclear. CDR3 length equals 13 residues. Trimming stripped 6 bases from V and 4 bases from J, with 10 bases between. CDR1 is MNHEY, CDR2 SMNVEV, per germline (reference sequence). The CDR3 bases are TGTGCCAGCAGCATCACACAAAATCAGCCCCAGCATTTT. Translation gives CASSITQNQPQHF.

The chain links TRBV9 to TRBJ1-2, with unresolved D. Germline CDR1 and CDR2: SGDLS and YYNGEE. The CDR3 extends over 14 amino acids. V was cut by 3 bases and J by 7 bases, with 16 bases left in between. CDR3 residues: CASSASVVMGGYTF. CDR3 nucleotide sequence: TGTGCCAGCAGCGCAAGCGTGGTTATGGGTGGCTACACCTTC.

The V and J genes are TRBV5-1 and TRBJ2-2; TRBD1 aligns across 8 bases. CDR1 and CDR2 (germline): SGHRS, YFSETQ. The J segment lost 1 base and the V segment lost 3 bases, leaving 5 bases of the junction unmatched. The CDR3 is 16 residues long. DNA for the CDR3: TGCGCCAGCAGCTCTAACGGACAGGGGAACACCGGGGAGCTGTTTTTT. This sequence encodes CASSSNGQGNTGELFF.

This chain uses TRBV5-4 with TRBJ2-5, with 8 bases identical to TRBD2. V was clipped by 6 bases and J by 4 bases; unmatched bases: 11. Germline CDR1 is SGHNT and CDR2 is YYREEE (reference sequence). The CDR3 length is 15 residues. The CDR3 nucleotides read TGTGCCAGCAACCTCGGGGGGGCCATAGGAGAGACCCAGTACTTC. Amino acid sequence: CASNLGGAIGETQYF. The entire variable domain, with the rest obtained from reference TRBV5-4 and TRBJ2-5, is as follows: ETGVTQSPTHLIKTRGQQVTLRCSSQSGHNTVSWYQQALGQGPQFIFQYYREEENGRGNFPPRFSGLQFPNYSSELNVNALELDDSALYLCASNLGGAIGETQYFGPGTRLLVL.

V gene TRBV25-1 combines with J gene TRBJ1-1; D call uncertain. Germline-derived CDR1 and CDR2 are MGHDK and SYGVNS. Between the trimmed V and J ends, which lost 6 bases and 4 bases, there was a span of 9 bases. The CDR3 extends over 12 amino acids. The CDR3 loop reads CASRFGVTEAFF. DNA for the CDR3: TGTGCCAGCAGGTTCGGGGTCACTGAAGCTTTCTTT.

V usage is TRBV5-1 and J usage is TRBJ2-5; TRBD1 aligns across 7 bases. CDR3 length equals 14 residues. CDR1 is SGHRS and CDR2 is YFSETQ in the germline V gene. J gave up 5 bases and V 6 bases, and 10 bases lay outside the gene matches. For the CDR3, the DNA is TGCGCCAGCAATAAGGGACAGTTCGGGGAGACCCAGTACTTC. Translating it yields CASNKGQFGETQYF.